These 8 T cell receptor beta chains were all obtained from the same sample, sequenced in a study of T-cell memory formation after mild COVID-19. One entry per CDR3 protein results from TCRdb running MiXCR on the 5' RACE reads. The sample holds under 450,000 distinct CDR3 sequences, about 15% seen once. The sequenced sample was PBMCs or a T cell subset sorted from them (not recorded which). Source of these receptors: a man aged 18-30 years who had mild COVID-19 (a few samples of this study predate the infection). Cell type and time point are not known.

The chain has TRBV7-9 and TRBJ2-6; TRBD2 aligns across 8 bases. V dropped 7 bases and J dropped 4; count of bases not matched to a gene: 15. CDR3 length equals 18 residues. CDR1 SEHNR and CDR2 FQNEAQ come from the germline V gene (reference sequence). The CDR3 DNA follows: TGTGCCAGCACCTGGGACCTACGGGGGGGGTACGGGGCCAACGTCCTGACTTTC. This encodes CASTWDLRGGYGANVLTF.

This clonotype was counted at least ten times. The chain links TRBV5-1 to TRBJ2-1; TRBD1 matches 10 bases. Losses at the gene ends were 4 bases for V and 8 bases for J; bases not matched to a gene: 6. The V gene's germline CDR1 is SGHRS and CDR2 YFSETQ. The CDR3 extends over 14 amino acids. The CDR3: CASSPGTGVDEQFF. For the CDR3, the DNA is TGCGCCAGCAGCCCCGGGACAGGGGTAGATGAGCAGTTCTTC.

At least ten counts were recorded for this clonotype. The DNA of the CDR3 is TGTGCCAGCAGCTTAGGGCGCCGTTTCACAGATACGCAGTATTTT. This codes for CASSLGRRFTDTQYF. The V call is TRBV11-2, the J call TRBJ2-3; D is unclear. V lost 1 base, J lost 2 bases, and 10 bases lay in between. CDR3 length: 15 amino acids. CDR1 SGHAT and CDR2 FQNNGV come from the germline V gene.

This clonotype appeared a few times. The V call is TRBV5-1, the J call TRBJ2-2, with D possibly matching TRBD2 (5 bases). The V and J ends lost 7 bases and 0 bases respectively, with 10 bases between them. This CDR3 has 14 residues. Germline values: CDR1 SGHRS, CDR2 YFSETQ. The CDR3 DNA sequence: TGCGCCAGCGCCTCGACTACGAACACCGGGGAGCTGTTTTTT. Translated, it gives CASASTTNTGELFF.

This chain joins TRBV7-9 and TRBJ1-2; 7 bases map to TRBD1. CDR1 is SEHNR, CDR2 FQNEAQ, per germline (reference sequence). V shed 4 bases and J 4 bases; nucleotides not matched to a gene: 6. This CDR3 is 14 amino acids long. The CDR3 region has the DNA TGTGCCAGCAGCTATAACACAGGGGCCTATGGCTACACCTTC. It codes for CASSYNTGAYGYTF.

The rearrangement joins TRBV9 to TRBJ2-3, with 8 bases that match TRBD2. The germline CDR1 and CDR2 sequences are SGDLS and YYNGEE. V trimming: 4 bases; J trimming: 0 bases; junction bases outside the gene matches: 16. CDR3 size: 19 residues. DNA for the CDR3: TGTGCCAGCAGCCGCGGGGGGTGGGGGACCCCCTTTAGCACAGATACGCAGTATTTT. It is translated as CASSRGGWGTPFSTDTQYF.

This clonotype was detected a few times. The chain combines TRBV12-3 or TRBV12-4 with TRBJ2-6; no clear D. This CDR3 is 17 amino acids long. V lost 0 bases to trimming and J lost 6 bases, with 15 bases between them. The CDR3 loop reads CASSLAVISSTANVLTF. The CDR3 DNA follows: TGTGCCAGCAGTTTAGCGGTGATTTCCTCTACGGCCAACGTCCTGACTTTC.

The V call is TRBV10-3, the J call TRBJ1-2; the D gene is possibly TRBD1 (5 bases). The CDR3 extends over 15 amino acids. Germline V lookup: CDR1 ENHRY, CDR2 SYGVKD. Trimming pared 3 bases from V and 2 bases from J, leaving 13 bases between. This chain's CDR3 is CAISDTEQANYGYTF. CDR3 nucleotide sequence: TGTGCCATCAGTGATACAGAACAGGCAAACTATGGCTACACCTTC.